Listed below are T cell receptor beta chains from one sample, sequenced in a study of Ad26.COV2.S vaccination and SARS-CoV-2 variants. TCRdb's copy holds only in-frame clones and misses some; the assay was immunoSEQ multiplex PCR. The data hold about 400,000 clones, with 89% observed a single time. The specimen was peripheral blood, collected in a trial of Ad26.COV2.S vaccine versus placebo. The receptors were sampled from a person between 18 and 65 years old who received the Ad26.COV2.S COVID-19 vaccine or a placebo. Each CDR3 is given with its conserved first and last residue. Each record gives: V gene, J gene, D gene, clone size, CDR3 DNA, CDR3 protein. The D gene is left open where the match is weak. Expanded clones are given a class, and other clones once, few, many or no size at all.

>TRBV19|TRBJ1-1|NA|NA
TGTGCCAGTAGTATTTCTGGCGGCAGGAACACTGAAGCTTTCTTT
CASSISGGRNTEAFF
>TRBV6-5|TRBJ1-3|TRBD1|NA
TGTGCCAGCAGAGACAGGGTTACTGGAAACACCATATATTTT
CASRDRVTGNTIYF
>TRBV19|TRBJ1-2|NA|NA
TGTGCCAGTAGGGGGTGGGGAGGTGACTATGGCTACACCTTC
CASRGWGGDYGYTF
>TRBV9|TRBJ1-3|NA|NA
TGTGCCAGCAGCGTATTAGGGACTGACTCTGGAAACACCATATATTTT
CASSVLGTDSGNTIYF
>TRBV9|TRBJ2-2|TRBD2|NA
TGTGCCAGCGCCCCCCGACTAGCGGAATACACCGGGGAGCTGTTTTTT
CASAPRLAEYTGELFF
>TRBV7-2|TRBJ2-3|NA|once
TGTGCCAGCAGCTTAGGGTGGGGGAACACAGATACGCAGTATTTT
CASSLGWGNTDTQYF
>TRBV9|TRBJ1-2|NA|NA
TGTGCCAGCAGCGTAGAGGGCAGGGCATACTATGGCTACACCTTC
CASSVEGRAYYGYTF
>TRBV19|TRBJ2-7|TRBD1|NA
TGTGCCAGTAGTATGCGGGGACAGGGGGCTCTCCCACACTCCTACGAGCAGTACTTC
CASSMRGQGALPHSYEQYF
>TRBV9|TRBJ2-7|NA|NA
TGTGCCTCCTACGAGCAGTACTTC
CASYEQYF
>TRBV5-1|TRBJ2-1|TRBD2|NA
TGCGCCAGCAGCCGCCTAGCGGGATCCTACAATGAGCAGTTCTTC
CASSRLAGSYNEQFF
>TRBV4-1|TRBJ1-1|NA|NA
TGCGCCAGCAGCCATCCCAAGGTGGCTGAAGCTTTCTTT
CASSHPKVAEAFF
>TRBV2|TRBJ2-7|TRBD2|NA
TGTGCCAGTTTTTCTCCGACTAGCGGGATTGGGTACGAGCAGTACTTC
CASFSPTSGIGYEQYF
>TRBV5-5|TRBJ2-1|NA|NA
TGTGCCAGCAGCCGGGGCGGGATTAGCTCCTACAATGAGCAGTTCTTC
CASSRGGISSYNEQFF
>TRBV9|TRBJ1-4|NA|NA
TGTGCCAGCAGCCCCCGGACCGGGACTAATGAAAAACTGTTTTTT
CASSPRTGTNEKLFF
>TRBV4-3|TRBJ2-5|NA|NA
TGCGCCAGCAGCCAAGCGATCGAGGAGACCCAGTACTTC
CASSQAIEETQYF
>TRBV3-1/TRBV3-2|TRBJ2-7|NA|NA
TGTGCCAGCAGCCAAGATAGGGTAGGGGGGCACTACGAGCAGTACTTC
CASSQDRVGGHYEQYF
>TRBV6-6|TRBJ2-1|NA|NA
TGTGCCAGCAGTTTTGTGGAAGAGACAGACCAGTTCTTC
CASSFVEETDQFF
>TRBV4-1|TRBJ2-1|TRBD2|NA
TGCGCCAGCAGCCCAGGGACTAGCGGGAGTTTTTACAATGAGCAGTTCTTC
CASSPGTSGSFYNEQFF
>TRBV6-5|TRBJ2-2|TRBD1|NA
TGTGCCAGCAGTTACTCTTGGCAGGGGGCCGGGGAGCTGTTTTTT
CASSYSWQGAGELFF
>TRBV4-2|TRBJ2-1|TRBD2|NA
TGTGCCAGCAGCCAAGAGGGGGGGACGGCCTACAATGAGCAGTTCTTC
CASSQEGGTAYNEQFF
>TRBV6-5|TRBJ2-1|NA|NA
TGTGCCAGCAGTTTAAATGAGCAGTTCTTC
CASSLNEQFF
>TRBV7-3|TRBJ2-3|NA|NA
TGTGCCAGCAGAAGCGGGTCTAGCACAGATACGCAGTATTTT
CASRSGSSTDTQYF
>TRBV6-5|TRBJ2-3|TRBD2|few
TGTGCCAGCAGCTTACTAGCGGGAGAAACAGATACGCAGTATTTT
CASSLLAGETDTQYF
>TRBV27|TRBJ2-1|TRBD2|NA
TGTGCCAGCAGTTACCCGGGACTAGCGGGATCCGAGCAGTTCTTC
CASSYPGLAGSEQFF
>TRBV6-1|TRBJ1-5|NA|NA
TGTGCCAGCAGTGAAATAAGTCTTCAATCTTCAAGGCAGCATTTT
CASSEISLQSSRQHF
>TRBV2|TRBJ1-1|NA|NA
TGTGCCAGCAGTTACGGTCTGGGGGCGGGGATGAACACTGAAGCTTTCTTT
CASSYGLGAGMNTEAFF
>TRBV24-1|TRBJ1-1|NA|NA
TGTGCCACCAGTGCCCCGGGTCTGCGGGCTTTCTTT
CATSAPGLRAFF
>TRBV5-4|TRBJ1-6|TRBD1|NA
TGTGCCAGCAGCATTGGACAGGGGAGGGGTTCACCCCTCCACTTT
CASSIGQGRGSPLHF
>TRBV28|TRBJ2-3|TRBD2|NA
TGTGCCGCCCGCGGGAGCGGGCCCACAGATACGCAGTATTTT
CAARGSGPTDTQYF
>TRBV2|TRBJ1-1|NA|NA
TGTGCCAGCACACAGGAGAACACTGAAGCTTTCTTT
CASTQENTEAFF
>TRBV7-2|TRBJ1-1|NA|once
TGTGCCAGCAGCTTAGGTGGGGGCCGCATGAACACTGAAGCTTTCTTT
CASSLGGGRMNTEAFF
>TRBV30|TRBJ2-2|TRBD2|NA
TGTGCCTGGAGTGTACTAGCGGGAGGGCCCACCGGGGAGCTGTTTTTT
CAWSVLAGGPTGELFF
>TRBV13|TRBJ2-7|NA|NA
TGTGCCAGCAGCTTACGTCGGGGTATTAGGGGCGAGCAGTACTTC
CASSLRRGIRGEQYF
>TRBV12-3/TRBV12-4|TRBJ2-2|NA|NA
TGTGCCAGCAGTTTGGACCTCACCGGGGAGCTGTTTTTT
CASSLDLTGELFF
>TRBV7-6|TRBJ2-2|NA|NA
TGTGCCAGCAGCTCCCGGACAACGAACACCGGGGAGCTGTTTTTT
CASSSRTTNTGELFF
>TRBV6-5|TRBJ2-7|TRBD2|NA
TGTGCCAGCAGTCTAGCGGGCCACTCCTACGAGCAGTACTTC
CASSLAGHSYEQYF
>TRBV28|TRBJ1-4|TRBD1|few
TGTGCCAGCAGTATGACAGGGGCTGGGAGGACTAATGAAAAACTGTTTTTT
CASSMTGAGRTNEKLFF
>TRBV5-4|TRBJ1-5|TRBD1|NA
TGTGCCAGCAGCTTGGGGGACAGGGTCAATCAGCCCCAGCATTTT
CASSLGDRVNQPQHF
>TRBV5-1|TRBJ2-5|TRBD1|NA
TGCGCCAGCAGCTTACAGGGGGTCCAAGAGACCCAGTACTTC
CASSLQGVQETQYF
>TRBV5-1|TRBJ2-7|NA|NA
TGCGCCAGCAGTCCCCATCGGACGGCCTCCTACGAGCAGTACTTC
CASSPHRTASYEQYF
>TRBV6-2/TRBV6-3|TRBJ1-2|NA|NA
TGTGCCAGCAGTTACTCATCACGGGGCAGGGGCTATGGCTACACCTTC
CASSYSSRGRGYGYTF
>TRBV28|TRBJ2-2|NA|NA
TGTGCCAGCAGTTTTAGGGACACCTTCACCGGGGAGCTGTTTTTT
CASSFRDTFTGELFF